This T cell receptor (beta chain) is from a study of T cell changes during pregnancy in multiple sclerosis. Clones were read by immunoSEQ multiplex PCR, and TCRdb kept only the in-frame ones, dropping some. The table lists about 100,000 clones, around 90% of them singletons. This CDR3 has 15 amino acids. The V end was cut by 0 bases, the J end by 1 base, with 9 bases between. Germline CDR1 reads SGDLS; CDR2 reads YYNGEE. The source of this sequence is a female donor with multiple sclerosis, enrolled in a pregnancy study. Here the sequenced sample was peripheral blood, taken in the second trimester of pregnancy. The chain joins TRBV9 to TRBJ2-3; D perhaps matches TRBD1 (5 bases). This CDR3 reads CASSVEGWGTDTQYF. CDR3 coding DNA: TGTGCCAGCAGCGTAGAGGGGTGGGGCACAGATACGCAGTATTTT.